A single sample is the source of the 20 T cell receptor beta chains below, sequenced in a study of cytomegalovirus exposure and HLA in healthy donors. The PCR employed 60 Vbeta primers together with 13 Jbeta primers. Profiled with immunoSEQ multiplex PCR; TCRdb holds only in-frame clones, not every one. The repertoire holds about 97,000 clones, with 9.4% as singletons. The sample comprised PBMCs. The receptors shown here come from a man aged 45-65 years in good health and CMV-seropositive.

CDR3 bases: TGTGCCATCAGTGATAACAGGGGGGATTCCTACGAGCAGTACTTC. Its protein product is CAISDNRGDSYEQYF. The V gene is TRBV10-3, the J gene TRBJ2-7, with 8 bases identical to TRBD1. CDR1 is ENHRY, CDR2 SYGVKD, per germline. J lost 1 base, V lost 3 bases, and 5 bases had no gene match. This CDR3 contains 15 residues.

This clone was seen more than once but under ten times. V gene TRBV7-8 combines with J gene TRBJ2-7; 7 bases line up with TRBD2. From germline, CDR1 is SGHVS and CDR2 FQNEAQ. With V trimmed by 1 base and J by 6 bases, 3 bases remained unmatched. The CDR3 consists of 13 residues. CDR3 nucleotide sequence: TGTGCCAGCAGCTTAGGGCGGGAGAGCGAGCAGTACTTC. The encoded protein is CASSLGRESEQYF.

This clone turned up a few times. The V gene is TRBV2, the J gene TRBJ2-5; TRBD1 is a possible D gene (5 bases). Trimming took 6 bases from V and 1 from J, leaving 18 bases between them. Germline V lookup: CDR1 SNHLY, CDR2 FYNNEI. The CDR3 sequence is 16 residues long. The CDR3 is CASSPAAARGQETQYF. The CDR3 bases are TGTGCCAGCAGCCCGGCTGCGGCTAGGGGCCAAGAGACCCAGTACTTC.

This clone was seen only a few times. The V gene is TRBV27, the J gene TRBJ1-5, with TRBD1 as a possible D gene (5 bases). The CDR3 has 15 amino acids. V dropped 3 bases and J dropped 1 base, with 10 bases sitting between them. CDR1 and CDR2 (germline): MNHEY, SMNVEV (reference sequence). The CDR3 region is CASSLTGGSNQPQHF. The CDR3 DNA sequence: TGTGCCAGCAGTTTGACGGGGGGAAGCAATCAGCCCCAGCATTTT.

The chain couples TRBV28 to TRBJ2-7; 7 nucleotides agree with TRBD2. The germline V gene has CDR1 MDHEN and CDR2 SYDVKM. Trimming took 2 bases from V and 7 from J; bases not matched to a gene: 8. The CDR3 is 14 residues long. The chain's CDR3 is CASSLAGRRVEQYF. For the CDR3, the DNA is TGTGCCAGCAGTTTAGCCGGGAGGCGAGTGGAGCAGTACTTC.

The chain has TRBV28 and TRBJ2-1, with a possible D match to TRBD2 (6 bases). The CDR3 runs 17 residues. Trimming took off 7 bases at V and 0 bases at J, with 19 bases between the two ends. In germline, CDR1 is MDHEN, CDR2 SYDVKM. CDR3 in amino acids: CASTSSGTSHSYNEQFF. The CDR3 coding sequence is TGTGCCAGCACCTCATCCGGGACTTCTCACTCCTACAATGAGCAGTTCTTC. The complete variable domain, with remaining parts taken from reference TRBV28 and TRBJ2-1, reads DVKVTQSSRYLVKRTGEKVFLECVQDMDHENMFWYRQDPGLGLRLIYFSYDVKMKEKGDIPEGYSVSREKKERFSLILESASTNQTSMYLCASTSSGTSHSYNEQFFGPGTRLTVL.

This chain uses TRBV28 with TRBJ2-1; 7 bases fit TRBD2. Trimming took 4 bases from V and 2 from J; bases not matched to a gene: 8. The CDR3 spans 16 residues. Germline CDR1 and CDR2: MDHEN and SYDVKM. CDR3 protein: CASSSPSGGTYNEQFF. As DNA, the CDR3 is TGTGCCAGCAGTTCTCCTTCGGGAGGCACCTACAATGAGCAGTTCTTC.

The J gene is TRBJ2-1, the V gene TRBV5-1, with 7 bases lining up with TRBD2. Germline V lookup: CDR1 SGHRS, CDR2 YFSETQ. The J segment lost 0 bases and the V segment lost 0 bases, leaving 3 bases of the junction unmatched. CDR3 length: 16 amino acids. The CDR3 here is CASSLAGGSSYNEQFF. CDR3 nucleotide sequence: TGCGCCAGCAGCTTGGCGGGCGGGAGCTCCTACAATGAGCAGTTCTTC.

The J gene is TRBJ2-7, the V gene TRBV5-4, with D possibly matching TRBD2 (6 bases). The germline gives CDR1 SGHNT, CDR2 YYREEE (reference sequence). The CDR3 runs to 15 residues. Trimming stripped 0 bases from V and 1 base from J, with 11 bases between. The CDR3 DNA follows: TGTGCCAGCAGCTTGGGAAGGGACTTTTCCTACGAGCAGTACTTC. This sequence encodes CASSLGRDFSYEQYF.

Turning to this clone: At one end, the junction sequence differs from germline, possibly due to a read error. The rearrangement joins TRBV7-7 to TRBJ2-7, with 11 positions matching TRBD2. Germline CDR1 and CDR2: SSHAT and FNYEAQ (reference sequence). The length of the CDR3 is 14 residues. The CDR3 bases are TGTGCTAGCAGCCCTACTAGCGGGAGTACCGAGCAGTACTTC. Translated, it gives CASSPTSGSTEQYF.

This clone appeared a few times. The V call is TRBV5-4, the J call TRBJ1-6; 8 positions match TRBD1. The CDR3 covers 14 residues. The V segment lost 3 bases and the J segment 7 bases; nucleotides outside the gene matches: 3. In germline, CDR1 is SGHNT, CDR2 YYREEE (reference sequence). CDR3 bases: TGTGCCAGCAGCTCACAGGGGGGGAATTCACCCCTCCACTTT. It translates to CASSSQGGNSPLHF.

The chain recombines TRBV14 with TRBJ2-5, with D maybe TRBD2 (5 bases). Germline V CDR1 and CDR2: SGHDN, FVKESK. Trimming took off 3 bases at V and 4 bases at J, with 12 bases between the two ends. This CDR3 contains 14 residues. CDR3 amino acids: CASSQPRLLETQYF. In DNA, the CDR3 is TGTGCCAGCAGCCAGCCCCGACTACTAGAGACCCAGTACTTC.

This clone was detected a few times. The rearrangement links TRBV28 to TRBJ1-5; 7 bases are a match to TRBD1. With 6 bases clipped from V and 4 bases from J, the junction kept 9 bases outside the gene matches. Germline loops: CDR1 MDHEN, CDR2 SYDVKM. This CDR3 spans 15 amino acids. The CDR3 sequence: CASRENRGRNQPQHF. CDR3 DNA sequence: TGTGCCAGCAGGGAAAACAGGGGAAGGAATCAGCCCCAGCATTTT.

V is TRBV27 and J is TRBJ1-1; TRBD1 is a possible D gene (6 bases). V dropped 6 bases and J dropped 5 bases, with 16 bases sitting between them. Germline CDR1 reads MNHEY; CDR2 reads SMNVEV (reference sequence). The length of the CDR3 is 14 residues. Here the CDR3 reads CASSPRGLGTEAFF. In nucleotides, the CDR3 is TGTGCCAGCAGCCCCAGGGGTCTGGGGACTGAAGCTTTCTTT.

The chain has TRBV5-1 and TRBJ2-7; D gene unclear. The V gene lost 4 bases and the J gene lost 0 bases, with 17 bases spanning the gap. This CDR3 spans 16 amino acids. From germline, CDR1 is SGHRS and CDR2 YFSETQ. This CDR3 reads CASSMAEASSSYEQYF. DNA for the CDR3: TGCGCCAGCAGCATGGCCGAGGCCTCCAGCTCCTACGAGCAGTACTTC.

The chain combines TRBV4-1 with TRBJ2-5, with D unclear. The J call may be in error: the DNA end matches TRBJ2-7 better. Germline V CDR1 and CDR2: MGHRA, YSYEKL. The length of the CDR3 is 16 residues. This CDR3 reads CASSQESLTPSYEQYF. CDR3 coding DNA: TGCGCCAGCAGCCAAGAATCATTGACACCCTCCTACGAGCAGTACTTC.

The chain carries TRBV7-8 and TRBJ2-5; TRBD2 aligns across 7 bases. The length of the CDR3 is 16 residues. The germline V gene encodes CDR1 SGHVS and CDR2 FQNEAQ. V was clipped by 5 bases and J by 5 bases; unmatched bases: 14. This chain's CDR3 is CASSLNLAAIGETQYF. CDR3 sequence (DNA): TGTGCCAGCAGCCTCAATCTAGCGGCAATAGGGGAGACCCAGTACTTC. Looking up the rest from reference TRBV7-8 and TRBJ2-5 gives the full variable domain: GAGVSQSPRYKVAKRGQDVALRCDPISGHVSLFWYQQALGQGPEFLTYFQNEAQLDKSGLPSDRFFAERPEGSVSTLKIQRTQQEDSAVYLCASSLNLAAIGETQYFGPGTRLLVL.

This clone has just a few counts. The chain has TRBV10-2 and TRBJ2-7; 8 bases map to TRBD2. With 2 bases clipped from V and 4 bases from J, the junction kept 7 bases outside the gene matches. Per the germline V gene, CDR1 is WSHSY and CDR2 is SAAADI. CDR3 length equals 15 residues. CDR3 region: CASSEPPSGQYEQYF. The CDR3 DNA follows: TGCGCCAGCAGTGAGCCCCCTAGCGGGCAGTACGAGCAGTACTTC.

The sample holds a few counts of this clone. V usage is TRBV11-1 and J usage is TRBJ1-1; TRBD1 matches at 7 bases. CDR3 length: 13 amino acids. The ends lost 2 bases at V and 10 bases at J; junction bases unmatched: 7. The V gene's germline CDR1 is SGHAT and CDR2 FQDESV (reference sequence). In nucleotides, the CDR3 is TGTGCCAGCAGCTTAAGACAGGGAGAGGGAGCTTTCTTT. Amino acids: CASSLRQGEGAFF.

DNA for the CDR3: TGCGCCAGCAGCCAAGAGGGAAGCGGAGGCACCGGGGAGCTGTTTTTT. It is translated as CASSQEGSGGTGELFF. The chain recombines TRBV4-1 with TRBJ2-2, with TRBD2 as a possible D gene (5 bases). Trimming removed 0 bases from V and 4 bases from J, with 12 bases in between. Looked up from germline, CDR1 is MGHRA and CDR2 is YSYEKL. The CDR3 length is 16 residues.